Each of the 21 T cell receptor beta chains below was sequenced from the same sample in a study of T cell changes during pregnancy in multiple sclerosis. Sequenced by immunoSEQ multiplex PCR; TCRdb stores in-frame clones only, minus some. Among about 52,000 clones listed, roughly 92% were seen once. Specimen: CD4+ T cells from peripheral blood mononuclear cells, collected in the third trimester of pregnancy. These receptor sequences come from a female donor with multiple sclerosis, enrolled in a pregnancy study.

V is TRBV7-3 and J is TRBJ1-1, with D perhaps TRBD1 (6 bases). The CDR3 is 13 amino acids. Trimming shortened V by 6 bases and J by 4 bases, and 12 bases separated the two germline ends. Germline CDR1 reads SGHTA; CDR2 reads FQGTGA. The CDR3 region is CASSFRQATEAFF. CDR3 DNA sequence: TGTGCCAGCAGTTTTAGACAGGCCACTGAAGCTTTCTTT.

The V gene is TRBV9, the J gene TRBJ2-5; D possibly corresponds to TRBD1 (6 bases). Trimming pared 4 bases from V and 4 bases from J, leaving 14 bases between. This CDR3 has 14 residues. Germline values: CDR1 SGDLS, CDR2 YYNGEE. In DNA form, the CDR3 reads TGTGCCAGCAGCCGGCGGACAGTTTCAGAGACCCAGTACTTC. Its translation: CASSRRTVSETQYF.

V usage is TRBV4-3 and J usage is TRBJ2-7; D gene ambiguous. Per germline, CDR1 LGHNA and CDR2 YSLEER. CDR3 length equals 13 residues. The V gene lost 2 bases and the J gene lost 5 bases, with 10 bases spanning the gap. The CDR3 sequence is CASSQRVRDEQYF. The CDR3 region has the DNA TGCGCCAGCAGCCAACGTGTTCGGGACGAGCAGTACTTC.

This chain uses TRBV6-5 with TRBJ2-7; a weak D match, TRBD2 (6 bases). Germline V lookup: CDR1 MNHEY, CDR2 SVGAGI. CDR3 size: 11 residues. With 9 bases removed from V and 3 bases from J, the gap between germline ends came to 9 bases. The CDR3 loop is CASRAGYEQYF. CDR3 coding DNA: TGTGCCAGTAGAGCGGGCTACGAGCAGTACTTC.

This clone is a singleton in its sample. V is TRBV2 and J is TRBJ1-4; no definite D call. Trimming stripped 6 bases from V and 8 bases from J, with 10 bases between. This CDR3 is built from 12 residues. CDR1 is SNHLY, CDR2 FYNNEI, per germline. Here the CDR3 DNA reads TGTGCCAGCAGGAGGTATCGGGAAAAACTGTTTTTT. Translated: CASRRYREKLFF.

This chain joins TRBV6-5 and TRBJ1-6; 7 nucleotides agree with TRBD1. J gave up 5 bases and V 6 bases, and 7 bases lay outside the gene matches. The germline V gene has CDR1 MNHEY and CDR2 SVGAGI. The CDR3 loop spans 15 amino acids. This CDR3 is CASSQDRADNSPLHF. In DNA form, the CDR3 reads TGTGCCAGCAGCCAAGACAGGGCCGATAATTCACCCCTCCACTTT.

This sequence joins TRBV11-3 and TRBJ2-7, with D perhaps matching TRBD2 (6 bases). The CDR3 contains 12 residues. V shed 2 bases and J shed 7 bases, with 9 bases lying between them. Germline V gene data show CDR1 as SGHNT and CDR2 as YENEEA. In DNA form, the CDR3 reads TGTGCCAGCAGCTTATCTGGAGGGGAGCAGTACTTC. As protein: CASSLSGGEQYF.

The chain has TRBV19 and TRBJ1-3; D unresolved. CDR3 size: 15 residues. V shed 3 bases and J shed 5 bases, with 14 bases lying between them. Germline CDR1 is LNHDA and CDR2 is SQIVND (reference sequence). The CDR3 sequence: CASSIGGNSRNTIYF. The CDR3 region has the DNA TGTGCCAGTAGTATCGGAGGGAATTCGAGAAACACCATATATTTT.

V is TRBV7-9 and J is TRBJ2-7; D possibly corresponds to TRBD2 (5 bases). The CDR3 sequence is 11 residues long. V dropped 1 base and J dropped 9 bases, with 7 bases sitting between them. In germline, CDR1 is SEHNR, CDR2 FQNEAQ (reference sequence). For the CDR3, the DNA is TGTGCCAGCAGCTTAGAAGGAGGGCAGTACTTC. Translation gives CASSLEGGQYF.

The chain joins TRBV29-1 to TRBJ1-1, with D unresolved. Trimming took 4 bases from V and 0 from J, leaving 3 bases between them. Germline assignment: CDR1 SQVTM and CDR2 ANQGSEA. This CDR3 has 11 residues. This CDR3 is CSVAVNTEAFF. DNA of the CDR3: TGCAGCGTTGCGGTGAACACTGAAGCTTTCTTT.

The chain joins TRBV7-8 to TRBJ2-2, with D perhaps matching TRBD1 (5 bases). Germline V gene sequence: CDR1 SGHVS, CDR2 FQNEAQ. This CDR3 contains 14 residues. V was shortened by 3 bases and J by 5 bases, with 10 bases between the two germline ends. CDR3 region: CASSFHRSTGELFF. CDR3 nucleotide sequence: TGTGCCAGCAGCTTCCACAGGTCGACCGGGGAGCTGTTTTTT.

The J gene is TRBJ2-2, the V gene TRBV6-5, with a tentative D call TRBD1 (6 bases). The CDR3 consists of 14 residues. Trimming left V 4 bases short and J 1 base short, with 7 bases between. Germline CDR1 reads MNHEY; CDR2 reads SVGAGI. The DNA of the CDR3 is TGTGCCAGCAGTTGGGGACAGAACACCGGGGAGCTGTTTTTT. Protein sequence: CASSWGQNTGELFF.

This clone was picked up a small number of times. Written as DNA, the CDR3 is TGTGCCAGCAGCTTAGATCCGCGGGGGGGCCGGGGTACGCAGTATTTT. Protein: CASSLDPRGGRGTQYF. The V call is TRBV7-2, the J call TRBJ2-3; TRBD2 agrees at 9 bases. The CDR3 has 16 amino acids. Germline CDR1 SGHTA, CDR2 FQGNSA. V lost 1 base and J lost 8; bases outside the gene matches: 10. Full variable domain (remainder filled in from reference TRBV7-2 and TRBJ2-3): GAGVSQSPSNKVTEKGKDVELRCDPISGHTALYWYRQSLGQGLEFLIYFQGNSAPDKSGLPSDRFSAERTGGSVSTLTIQRTQQEDSAVYLCASSLDPRGGRGTQYFGPGTRLTVL.

This chain links TRBV6-5 with TRBJ2-1; 12 nucleotides match TRBD2. Unmatched junction bases numbered 5, after V lost 4 bases and J lost 4 bases. This CDR3 is 16 amino acids long. CDR1 is MNHEY and CDR2 is SVGAGI in the germline V gene. The CDR3 region has the DNA TGTGCCAGCAGTTCCACTAGCGGGGGGAGGTACAATGAGCAGTTCTTC. Translation gives CASSSTSGGRYNEQFF.

This clone showed up just once. The genes are TRBV7-9 and TRBJ1-2; D might be TRBD1 (5 bases). The V end lost 5 bases, the J end lost 8 bases, and 24 bases lay between the germline ends. The CDR3 is 16 amino acids. CDR1 is SEHNR, CDR2 FQNEAQ, per germline (reference sequence). Here the CDR3 DNA reads TGTGCCAGCAGCCGTCGGTTGGAGGGGCCGGCGAGGGGCTACACCTTC. Protein sequence: CASSRRLEGPARGYTF.

Only one count was recorded for this clone. The chain couples TRBV5-6 to TRBJ2-1, with TRBD2 matching over 7 bases. V lost 4 bases, J lost 0 bases, and 7 bases stayed unmatched. CDR1 and CDR2 from the germline V gene are SGHDT and YYEEEE. The CDR3 loop spans 16 amino acids. DNA of the CDR3: TGTGCCAGCAGCGGGGGGGTATTGAGCTCCTACAATGAGCAGTTCTTC. The encoded protein is CASSGGVLSSYNEQFF.

The chain has TRBV15 and TRBJ2-1, with TRBD2 matching 10 bases. This CDR3 has 18 amino acids. Trimming cost V 0 bases and J 2 bases; bases outside gene matches: 7. Germline V gene sequence: CDR1 LNHNV, CDR2 YYDKDF (reference sequence). The CDR3 DNA sequence: TGTGCCACCAGCAGAGATTTTGGAGCGGGGGGGCCCTACAATGAGCAGTTCTTC. Residues: CATSRDFGAGGPYNEQFF. The full variable domain, completed using reference TRBV15 and TRBJ2-1, is DAMVIQNPRYQVTQFGKPVTLSCSQTLNHNVMYWYQQKSSQAPKLLFHYYDKDFNNEADTPDNFQSRRPNTSFCFLDIRSPGLGDTAMYLCATSRDFGAGGPYNEQFFGPGTRLTVL.

The chain recombines TRBV7-3 with TRBJ2-1, with D unresolved. The CDR3 contains 13 residues. The germline V gene has CDR1 SGHTA and CDR2 FQGTGA. Trimming took off 5 bases at V and 8 bases at J, with 13 bases between the two ends. CDR3 DNA: TGTGCCAGCAGCCGGTTCGGAGCTCATGAGCAGTTCTTC. It codes for CASSRFGAHEQFF.

This rearrangement joins TRBV7-9 to TRBJ1-1; D unclear. Trimming took 6 bases from V and 7 from J, leaving 12 bases between them. Germline loops: CDR1 SEHNR, CDR2 FQNEAQ (reference sequence). This CDR3 comprises 12 residues. CDR3 coding DNA: TGTGCCAGCAGTCAAGAGCGGGTTGAAGCTTTCTTT. Translating it yields CASSQERVEAFF.

J is TRBJ2-7 and V is TRBV19; 9 bases match TRBD1. The ends lost 9 bases at V and 3 bases at J; junction bases unmatched: 6. The CDR3 sequence is 13 residues long. CDR1 is LNHDA, CDR2 SQIVND, per germline (reference sequence). The CDR3, as DNA: TGTGCCAGCGGCCCGACAGGGGGCTACGAGCAGTACTTC. Residues: CASGPTGGYEQYF.

The chain uses TRBV6-6 and TRBJ1-1; D uncertain. This CDR3 spans 13 amino acids. V was cut by 2 bases and J by 1 base, with 5 bases left in between. The germline gives CDR1 MNHNY, CDR2 SVGAGI (reference sequence). The CDR3 DNA sequence: TGTGCCAGCAGTTACGGCGGGAACACTGAAGCTTTCTTT. This sequence encodes CASSYGGNTEAFF.